One and the same sample provided the 5 T cell receptor beta chains below, sequenced in a study of blood T cell repertoires in COVID-19. Produced via immunoSEQ multiplex PCR; TCRdb's table is partial and in-frame only. The sample carries tens of thousands of clones, 80% to 90% recorded once. Sequencing was carried out using peripheral blood. The receptors were sampled from a man aged 45-60 years with active COVID-19.

The chain carries TRBV10-3 and TRBJ2-1; 15 nucleotides match TRBD2. The CDR3 is 17 residues long. V lost 3 bases, J lost 5 bases, and 5 bases stayed unmatched. The germline gives CDR1 ENHRY, CDR2 SYGVKD. The CDR3 nucleotides are TGTGCCATCAGTGACCGGACTAGCGGGGGGGGACACAATGAGCAGTTCTTC. It yields the protein CAISDRTSGGGHNEQFF.

V and J are TRBV6-2 or TRBV6-3 and TRBJ2-1, with 7 bases aligning to TRBD1. The CDR3 covers 15 residues. Germline V gene data show CDR1 as MNHEY and CDR2 as SVGEGT. V trimming: 6 bases; J trimming: 5 bases; junction bases outside the gene matches: 10. The CDR3 region has the DNA TGTGCCAGCAGCCTAAGGGCAACAGGGGACAATGAGCAGTTCTTC. It is translated as CASSLRATGDNEQFF.

This rearrangement joins TRBV5-6 to TRBJ1-5; a weak D match, TRBD1 (6 bases). CDR3 length: 13 amino acids. Trimming took 3 bases from V and 5 from J, leaving 9 bases between them. Germline CDR1 and CDR2: SGHDT and YYEEEE. Here the CDR3 DNA reads TGTGCCAGCAGCTCCGGGACATATCAGCCCCAGCATTTT. Protein: CASSSGTYQPQHF.

The chain has TRBV11-3 and TRBJ2-7, with TRBD1 as a possible D gene (6 bases). Trimming pared 2 bases from V and 6 bases from J, leaving 8 bases between. This CDR3 is 12 amino acids long. In germline, CDR1 is SGHNT, CDR2 YENEEA. This CDR3 is CASSLSGAEQYF. The CDR3 DNA is TGTGCCAGCAGCTTATCAGGGGCCGAGCAGTACTTC.

This clone qualifies as medium-sized. The chain recombines TRBV10-1 with TRBJ1-5; 7 bases are shared with TRBD1. The CDR3 is made up of 14 amino acids. Germline V gene data show CDR1 as WNHNN and CDR2 as SYGVQD (reference sequence). The J segment lost 10 bases and the V segment lost 6 bases, leaving 12 bases of the junction unmatched. The CDR3 DNA is TGCGCCAGCAGCCCCGACAGGGCCTGGCTACCCCAGCATTTT. This codes for CASSPDRAWLPQHF.